A single TCR beta chain is shown here with its context. The antigen is undetermined. The source of the sample is a study of human T cells and chemical hapten exposure. General study points: Expanded TCRs showed more large CDR3 clusters than pre-sensitization or healthy control sets. Every donor had alopecia, and their immune response may therefore differ from healthy people's.

Germline CDR1 MNHNS, CDR2 SASEGT. The CDR3 totals 13 residues. Separate cDNA molecules received unique molecular identifiers, which the library attached to them. TCRdb recomputed calls from the RACE reads with MiXCR, one row per CDR3 protein. This table has 150,000 or so distinct CDR3 sequences, about 14% appearing once. Time point denoted: patch test 1, 2 weeks after DPC sensitization. Treatment in this sample: therapeutic diphenylcyclopropenone sensitization with weekly scalp DPC. The chain employs TRBV6-1 and TRBJ1-5; no firm D call. The receptor comes from a woman in her 30s with alopecia areata. Some clones in this sample may be carry-over from other donors' samples. Specimen: whole blood, collected in connection with sensitization to the hapten diphenylcyclopropenone (DPC). CDR3 sequence reads: CTTEGQRNQPQHF. In DNA, the CDR3 is TGTACCACCGAGGGCCAGCGCAATCAGCCCCAGCATTTT.